Listed below are T cell receptor beta chains from one sample, sequenced in a study of shared clonotypes between healthy human individuals. Assay: immunoSEQ multiplex PCR; the TCRdb copy retains only in-frame clones and omits some. The sample carries 1.5 million to 1.9 million clones, 95% to 99% recorded once. Source material: naive CD4+ T cells sorted from blood. The origin of the receptors is a man in his thirties or forties in good health. Each CDR3 is given with its conserved first and last residue. Not every row has a clone size; where given, it reads once, few, many or a size class.

>TRBV21-1|.
CATPGNTLWAFF
>TRBV19|.
CASSSWSRLNTGELFF
>TRBV19|.
CASRIAGGSYEQYF
>TRBV28|.
CASSLLGGQGSSGNTIYF
>TRBV6-1|.
CASSEVFRARFYEQYF
>TRBV6-6|.
CASSYHSGQEKLFF
>TRBV10-3|.
CAITQILNTEAFF
>TRBV7-8|.
CASSLRRSSYNEQFF
>TRBV6-4|once
CASIQGGESTDTQYF
>TRBV19|.
CASSKLDRVGNTEAFF
>TRBV4-1|.
CASSQANRGYEQYF
>TRBV5-1|.
CASSLVVRDTGELFF
>TRBV7-6|once
CASSLALTEKLFF
>TRBV7-2|few
CASSLGQNNEQFF
>TRBV5-1|.
CASSLLENPGDEQYF
>TRBV6-1|.
CASSTGTTLREQYF
>TRBV2|.
CASRAVGGGGDTQYF